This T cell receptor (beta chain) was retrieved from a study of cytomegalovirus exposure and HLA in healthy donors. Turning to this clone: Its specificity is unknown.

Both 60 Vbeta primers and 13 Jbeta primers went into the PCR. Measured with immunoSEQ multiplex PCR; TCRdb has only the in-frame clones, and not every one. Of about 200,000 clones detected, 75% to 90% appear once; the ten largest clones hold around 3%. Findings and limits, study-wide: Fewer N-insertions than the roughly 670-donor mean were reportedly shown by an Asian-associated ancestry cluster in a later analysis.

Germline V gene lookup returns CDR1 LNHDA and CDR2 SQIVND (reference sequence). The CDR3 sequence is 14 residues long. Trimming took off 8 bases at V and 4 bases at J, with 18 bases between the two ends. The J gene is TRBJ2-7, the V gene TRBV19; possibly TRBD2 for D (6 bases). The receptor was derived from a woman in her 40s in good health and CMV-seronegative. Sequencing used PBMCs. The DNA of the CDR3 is TGTGCCAGTCGTTTGCGGGACGGGCCATACGAGCAGTACTTC. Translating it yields CASRLRDGPYEQYF.